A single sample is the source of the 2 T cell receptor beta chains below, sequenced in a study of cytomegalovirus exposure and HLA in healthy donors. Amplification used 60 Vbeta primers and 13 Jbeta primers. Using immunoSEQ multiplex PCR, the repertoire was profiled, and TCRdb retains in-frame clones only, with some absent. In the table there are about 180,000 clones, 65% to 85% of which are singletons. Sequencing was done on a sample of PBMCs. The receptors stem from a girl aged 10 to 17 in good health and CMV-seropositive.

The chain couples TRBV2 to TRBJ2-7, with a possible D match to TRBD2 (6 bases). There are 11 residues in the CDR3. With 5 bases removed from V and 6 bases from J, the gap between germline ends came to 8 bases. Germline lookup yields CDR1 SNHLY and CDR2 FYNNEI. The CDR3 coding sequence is TGTGCCAGCAGTAATAGCGGCGAGCAGTACTTC. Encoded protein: CASSNSGEQYF.

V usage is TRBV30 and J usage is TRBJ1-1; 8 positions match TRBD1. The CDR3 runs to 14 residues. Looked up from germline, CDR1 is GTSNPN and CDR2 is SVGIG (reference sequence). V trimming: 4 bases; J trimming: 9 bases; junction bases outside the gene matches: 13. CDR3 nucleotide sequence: TGTGCCTGGACCCACCCGGGACAGGCGGACAAAGCTTTCTTT. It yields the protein CAWTHPGQADKAFF.